This T cell receptor (beta chain) stems from a study of Graves' ophthalmopathy and Graves' hyperthyroidism. Study outcomes and limitations: A model built from 13 signatures distinguished ophthalmopathy from stable hyperthyroidism with approximately 89% sensitivity and less than 83% specificity. Forecasting of ophthalmopathy progression by the model achieved less than 71% sensitivity and 72% to 85% specificity.

Fresh peripheral blood, 8.5 to 10 ml, was the PBMC source. Trimming took 3 bases from V and 3 from J, leaving 10 bases between them. The CDR3 contains 13 residues. Germline V gene sequence: CDR1 SGHDT, CDR2 YYEEEE. This clonotype was seen many times. What it recognizes is unknown. RNA transcripts yielded amplified TCR beta CDR3 regions. An initial RT-PCR round employing HTBI primers preceded a second-round multiplex PCR. TCRdb recomputed calls from the multiplex PCR reads with MiXCR, one row per CDR3 protein. The sample lists about 740,000 distinct CDR3 sequences; around 40% were seen once. This receptor was obtained from an adult man with Graves' ophthalmopathy. Sequencing was carried out using peripheral blood. The genes are TRBV5-6 and TRBJ2-7; D might be TRBD1 (5 bases). CDR3 sequence: CASSYGQHYEQYF. The CDR3 nucleotides read TGTGCCAGCAGCTACGGACAACACTACGAGCAGTACTTC.